The rows below give T cell receptor beta chains drawn from one sample of a study of shared clonotypes between healthy human individuals. The data were produced by immunoSEQ multiplex PCR, yet TCRdb's version contains in-frame clones alone and is incomplete. This sample has about 2.4 million clones, with approximately 94% found just once. The sample was naive CD4+ T cells sorted from blood. All receptors come from a man between 18 and 35 years old in good health. The CDR3 runs from the conserved cysteine through the conserved F or W. The D gene is left open where the match is weak. Clone size is given for some rows only: seen once, a few or many times, or a class if the clone is expanded.

J: TRBJ1-1
size: -
D: -
V: TRBV7-6
DNA: TGTGCCAGCAGCTTAGAATTTGCGCCCACTTCGAACACTGAAGCTTTCTTT
CDR3: CASSLEFAPTSNTEAFF

J: TRBJ2-5
size: -
D: -
V: TRBV11-3
DNA: TGTGCCAGCAGCTCGGTTTCCGGGGATGAGACCCAGTACTTC
CDR3: CASSSVSGDETQYF

J: TRBJ2-7
size: -
D: TRBD1
V: TRBV7-3
DNA: TGTGCCAGCAGCGGACAGGGTGTCGACGAGCAGTACTTC
CDR3: CASSGQGVDEQYF

J: TRBJ1-3
size: -
D: TRBD1
V: TRBV7-9
DNA: TGTGCCATACCCGGGACAGAGAGCTCTGGAAACACCATATATTTT
CDR3: CAIPGTESSGNTIYF

J: TRBJ2-5
size: once
D: TRBD2
V: TRBV4-1
DNA: TGCGCCAGCAGCCAAGATAAGGCCGGGGGGGCTCAAGAGACCCAGTACTTC
CDR3: CASSQDKAGGAQETQYF

J: TRBJ2-7
size: -
D: -
V: TRBV10-1
DNA: TGCGCCAGCAGGGACGACGGGACCTACGAGCAGTACTTC
CDR3: CASRDDGTYEQYF

J: TRBJ2-3
size: -
D: -
V: TRBV5-1
DNA: TGCGCCAGCAGCTTGGAAAGAGCAGATACGCAGTATTTT
CDR3: CASSLERADTQYF

J: TRBJ1-4
size: -
D: -
V: TRBV19
DNA: TGTGCCAGTAGTCCCGGGACTACCGCTGCAACTAATGAAAAACTGTTTTTT
CDR3: CASSPGTTAATNEKLFF

J: TRBJ2-7
size: once
D: -
V: TRBV6-1
DNA: TGTGCCAGCAGTGACTATAAGGGGACGGCCTACGAGCAGTACTTC
CDR3: CASSDYKGTAYEQYF

J: TRBJ2-2
size: -
D: -
V: TRBV5-6
DNA: TGTGCCAGCAACCTCGGCGTATCGAACACCGGGGAGCTGTTTTTT
CDR3: CASNLGVSNTGELFF

J: TRBJ1-2
size: -
D: -
V: TRBV4-1
DNA: TGCGCCAGCAGCCTGGACAAAGTATATGGCTACACCTTC
CDR3: CASSLDKVYGYTF

J: TRBJ2-7
size: few
D: TRBD1
V: TRBV6-1
DNA: TGTGCCAGCAGGACCGGGACAGGGTATCACGAGCAGTACTTC
CDR3: CASRTGTGYHEQYF

J: TRBJ2-7
size: -
D: -
V: TRBV28
DNA: TGTGCCAGCAGTTTGGGTGGATCCTACGAGCAGTACTTC
CDR3: CASSLGGSYEQYF

J: TRBJ2-7
size: -
D: TRBD1
V: TRBV4-2
DNA: TGTGCCAGCAGCCAAGGATCGACAGGGAGCTCCTACGAGCAGTACTTC
CDR3: CASSQGSTGSSYEQYF

J: TRBJ2-7
size: -
D: TRBD1
V: TRBV5-6
DNA: TGTGCCAGCCACCCCCGGGACAGGCCGCCCTACGAGCAGTACTTC
CDR3: CASHPRDRPPYEQYF

J: TRBJ2-2
size: -
D: -
V: TRBV5-1
DNA: TGCGCCAGCAGCGGCACCACAGGGATGGTCGCCGGGGAGCTGTTTTTT
CDR3: CASSGTTGMVAGELFF

J: TRBJ2-3
size: -
D: -
V: TRBV4-1
DNA: TGCGCCAGCAGCCAAGGTCCTTTCCGCACAGATACGCAGTATTTT
CDR3: CASSQGPFRTDTQYF

J: TRBJ2-3
size: once
D: TRBD2
V: TRBV27
DNA: TGTGCCAGCAGTCACCGGGACTACACAGATACGCAGTATTTT
CDR3: CASSHRDYTDTQYF

J: TRBJ2-5
size: -
D: -
V: TRBV7-9
DNA: TGTGCCAGCAGCTTGGGGACTCGGTACCAAGAGACCCAGTACTTC
CDR3: CASSLGTRYQETQYF

J: TRBJ2-3
size: -
D: -
V: TRBV7-2
DNA: TGTGCCAGCAGTCCCCTTCCAGGCAGGACAGATACGCAGTATTTT
CDR3: CASSPLPGRTDTQYF

J: TRBJ1-3
size: -
D: -
V: TRBV14
DNA: TGTGCCAGCAGCAATAGTTACACCATATATTTT
CDR3: CASSNSYTIYF

J: TRBJ2-7
size: -
D: TRBD2
V: TRBV27
DNA: TGTGCCAGCAGGCCGGGACTAGCGGGTTCCTACGAGCAGTACTTC
CDR3: CASRPGLAGSYEQYF

J: TRBJ1-1
size: -
D: -
V: TRBV7-9
DNA: TGTGCCAGCAGCCCCCTCCAGACTGAAGCTTTCTTT
CDR3: CASSPLQTEAFF

J: TRBJ2-3
size: -
D: TRBD1
V: TRBV7-9
DNA: TGTGCCAGCAGCCAGACAGGGGTAACAGATACGCAGTATTTT
CDR3: CASSQTGVTDTQYF

J: TRBJ2-7
size: once
D: TRBD2
V: TRBV30
DNA: TGTGCCTGGAGTATAGCGGGAGGACACGAGCAGTACTTC
CDR3: CAWSIAGGHEQYF

J: TRBJ1-6
size: -
D: TRBD1
V: TRBV6-5
DNA: TGTGCCAGCAGTTACTTAGGACAGGGCGGTTCACCCCTCCACTTT
CDR3: CASSYLGQGGSPLHF

J: TRBJ2-5
size: -
D: TRBD2
V: TRBV5-1
DNA: TGCGCCAGCAGCTTGGTGGCTAGCGGCCAAGAGACCCAGTACTTC
CDR3: CASSLVASGQETQYF

J: TRBJ2-5
size: -
D: -
V: TRBV30
DNA: TGTGCCTGGAGTGGCCTTCCACAAGAGACCCAGTACTTC
CDR3: CAWSGLPQETQYF

J: TRBJ2-3
size: -
D: TRBD2
V: TRBV30
DNA: TGTGCCTGGAGTGTACTATTGAGACTAGCCACAGATACGCAGTATTTT
CDR3: CAWSVLLRLATDTQYF

J: TRBJ2-3
size: -
D: -
V: TRBV5-1
DNA: TGCGCCAGCAGCCCCGGGGCGCTCGGGGATACGCAGTATTTT
CDR3: CASSPGALGDTQYF

J: TRBJ2-1
size: -
D: -
V: TRBV11-2
DNA: TGTGCCAGCAGCGCATCCGGAACCCCCAATGAGCAGTTCTTC
CDR3: CASSASGTPNEQFF

J: TRBJ1-2
size: -
D: -
V: TRBV7-9
DNA: TGTGCCAGCAGCCTCTCTGGGGGCGCCGGCTACACCTTC
CDR3: CASSLSGGAGYTF

J: TRBJ2-7
size: -
D: TRBD1
V: TRBV2
DNA: TGTGCCAGCAGTGAACAAGGGACAGGGCTACGCGAGCAGTACTTC
CDR3: CASSEQGTGLREQYF